This paragraph covers one TCR beta chain sequence. In the source study's methods: Nucleated cell number was recorded as an estimate derived from reference gene primer amplification. Only in-frame clones appear in the TCRdb table, and some are missing; sequencing was by immunoSEQ multiplex PCR. V, J and clone size are taken as reported in that table, and D and trimming were inferred from the DNA itself. Altogether about 150,000 clones are present, around 80% being singletons, with the ten largest covering around 9.8%. V was shortened by 3 bases and J by 2 bases, with 8 bases between the two germline ends. Per germline, CDR1 LGHNA and CDR2 YNFKEQ. The CDR3 spans 14 residues. These data come from a study of blood T cell repertoires in COVID-19. Study information: COVID-19 samples from acute and convalescent phases originated in the United States, Italy and Spain. PBMCs, B-cell-depleted T cells, or T cells were the source of the cDNA or gDNA that made up the material.

The source material was peripheral blood. The TCR comes from a woman in her 50s with acute or convalescent COVID-19. The chain is built from TRBV4-2 and TRBJ2-1; D remains ambiguous. CDR3 nucleotide sequence: TGTGCCAGCAGCCATGAACTCACCTACAATGAGCAGTTCTTC. Its protein is CASSHELTYNEQFF.